The rows below give T cell receptor beta chains drawn from one sample of a study of T cells in Graves' hyperthyroidism and ophthalmopathy. Each CDR3 protein is one row after TCRdb ran MiXCR on the multiplex PCR reads. In the table there are roughly 720,000 distinct CDR3 sequences, approximately 15% of which are singletons. Sequenced sample: blood. All receptors derive from a man in his forties or fifties with Graves' hyperthyroidism. The CDR3 runs from the conserved cysteine through the conserved F or W. Each record gives: J gene, D gene, clone size, V gene, CDR3 DNA, CDR3 protein. A D gene is named only where the DNA matches it firmly. For some rows the clone size is stated as once, few or many, or as a class when expanded; others skip it.

>TRBJ1-1|-|-|TRBV10-1
TGCGCCAGCAGTGAGTCGGGTTTGGGGAACACTGAAGCTTTCTTT
CASSESGLGNTEAFF
>TRBJ2-1|TRBD2|many|TRBV6-1
TGTGCCAGCAGTGACGCGGGAGGGTGGGGGAATGAGCAGTTCTTC
CASSDAGGWGNEQFF
>TRBJ2-3|-|many|TRBV2
TGTGCCAGCGGGGAGGGGGCCACTAGCACAGATACGCAGTATTTT
CASGEGATSTDTQYF
>TRBJ1-3|-|few|TRBV30
TGTGCCTGGTGCTCCCGTGGGGCGGTTGGAAACACCATATATTTT
CAWCSRGAVGNTIYF
>TRBJ2-7|-|-|TRBV3-1
TGTGCCAGCAGCCAAGGCAAAGGTAGGGTGTACGAGCAGTACTTC
CASSQGKGRVYEQYF
>TRBJ2-2|-|many|TRBV12-5
TGTGCTAGTGCCTTAAACACCGGGGAGCTGTTTTTT
CASALNTGELFF
>TRBJ2-7|-|many|TRBV2
TGTGCCAGCAGTGATGGTCCCACCTACGAGCAGTACTTC
CASSDGPTYEQYF
>TRBJ2-4|TRBD2|few|TRBV6-5
TGTGCCAGCAGTTACCGTCCCCGGGGACTAGCGGGAGGGCCGATAAAAAACATTCAGTACTTC
CASSYRPRGLAGGPIKNIQYF
>TRBJ2-2|-|many|TRBV28
TGTGCCAGCGCCATAGCGGTCACCGGGGAGCTGTTTTTT
CASAIAVTGELFF
>TRBJ2-1|TRBD1|-|TRBV4-1
TGCGCCAGCAGCCATAGCCGGGACAGGGGAGCGAATGAGCAGTTCTTC
CASSHSRDRGANEQFF
>TRBJ2-1|TRBD2|-|TRBV7-3
TGTGCCAGCAGCTTAAGAGGGGGGACTAGCGGGTCGTACAATGAGCAGTTCTTC
CASSLRGGTSGSYNEQFF
>TRBJ1-1|-|-|TRBV2
TGTGCCAGCAGTGAGAGGGGCAAGGTCAGTGAAGCTTTCTTT
CASSERGKVSEAFF
>TRBJ2-3|-|few|TRBV12-3/TRBV12-4
TGTGCCAGCAGTATCGGGGGATATAGCACAGATACGCAGTATTTT
CASSIGGYSTDTQYF
>TRBJ1-6|-|few|TRBV28
TGTGCCAGCAGTTTAAGGCTGCATAATTCACCCCTCCACTTT
CASSLRLHNSPLHF
>TRBJ1-5|-|few|TRBV19
TGTGCCAGTAGTGGCTATAGCGAGGGGCCCCAGCATTTT
CASSGYSEGPQHF
>TRBJ2-5|TRBD2|many|TRBV28
TGTGCCAGCAGTTTCTCAAGCGGGAGTTACCAAGAGACCCAGTACTTC
CASSFSSGSYQETQYF
>TRBJ2-7|-|few|TRBV11-2
TGTGCCAGCAGCCCCCCGGCAGGGAGCCACGAGCAGTACTTC
CASSPPAGSHEQYF
>TRBJ2-7|-|many|TRBV14
TGTGCCAGCAGCCAAGCGTGGAACTACGAGCAGTACTTC
CASSQAWNYEQYF
>TRBJ1-4|-|many|TRBV10-3
TGTGCCATCAGTGATAGCAGGGGAGATAATGAAAAACTGTTTTTT
CAISDSRGDNEKLFF
>TRBJ2-3|-|many|TRBV30
TGTGCCTGGACCGTGAGCCTCGTTCGCACAGATACGCAGTATTTT
CAWTVSLVRTDTQYF
>TRBJ2-3|-|many|TRBV27
TGTGCCAGCAGTTTATCGGGGTTCCATACGCAGTATTTT
CASSLSGFHTQYF
>TRBJ2-1|-|many|TRBV6-2/TRBV6-3
TGTGCCAGCAGTTACCCCTTCACGTACGCGGTCTACAATGAGCAGTTCTTC
CASSYPFTYAVYNEQFF
>TRBJ2-7|-|many|TRBV12-3/TRBV12-4
TGTGCCAGCAGTTTTCGACACACCTACGAGCAGTACTTC
CASSFRHTYEQYF
>TRBJ2-5|-|many|TRBV7-9
TGTGCCAGCACCCCTAGGGATAAGTTCCAAGAGACCCAGTACTTC
CASTPRDKFQETQYF
>TRBJ1-1|-|many|TRBV28
TGTGCCAGCAGTCCCGCCAACAGGGCTTCACGGAACACTGAAGCTTTCTTT
CASSPANRASRNTEAFF
>TRBJ1-4|-|many|TRBV18
TGTGCCAGCTCGCGTAATGAAAAACTGTTTTTT
CASSRNEKLFF
>TRBJ2-3|-|many|TRBV12-3/TRBV12-4
TGTGCCAGCATCCAGCGGTACACAGATACGCAGTATTTT
CASIQRYTDTQYF
>TRBJ2-5|-|many|TRBV7-8
TGTGCCAGCAGCAAACAGAATTCGTACCAAGAGACCCAGTACTTC
CASSKQNSYQETQYF
>TRBJ2-7|TRBD1|many|TRBV4-3
TGCGCCAGCAGCCCGACAGGGGTAAGCTACGAGCAGTACTTC
CASSPTGVSYEQYF
>TRBJ2-1|-|few|TRBV20-1
TGCAGTGCTAGACCCGGCCAGAAGCCCAATGAGCAGTTCTTC
CSARPGQKPNEQFF
>TRBJ1-2|TRBD1|-|TRBV28
TGTGCCAGCAGTGAGACAGGGGGCGGCTATGGCTACACCTTC
CASSETGGGYGYTF
>TRBJ1-2|TRBD1|-|TRBV2
TGTGCCAGCGGACAGGGCAAAGTTGGCTACACCTTC
CASGQGKVGYTF
>TRBJ1-5|-|many|TRBV3-1
TGTGCCAGCAGCCAAATAGGGGGCAATCAGCCCCAGCATTTT
CASSQIGGNQPQHF
>TRBJ1-1|-|-|TRBV5-1
TGCGCCAGCAGCTTCGGGGAGATCACTGAAGCTTTCTTT
CASSFGEITEAFF
>TRBJ2-2|TRBD2|many|TRBV7-8
TGTGCCAGCAGCCCTCGGGTAGCGGGAGAGTGGGAGCTGTTTTTT
CASSPRVAGEWELFF
>TRBJ2-5|TRBD2|many|TRBV27
TGTGCCAGCAGTCCGTGGACTAGCGGGAGGGAGACCCAGTACTTC
CASSPWTSGRETQYF
>TRBJ2-1|-|many|TRBV24-1
TGTGCCACCAGTGATTTCGAAGTAGGGGGTTACAATGAGCAGTTCTTC
CATSDFEVGGYNEQFF
>TRBJ1-3|TRBD1|few|TRBV20-1
TGCAGTGCCCCGACAGGGACTGGAAACACCATATATTTT
CSAPTGTGNTIYF
>TRBJ2-7|-|few|TRBV12-3/TRBV12-4
TGTGCCAGCAGTTTATTCAAGGACGGGGATGTGCAGTACTTC
CASSLFKDGDVQYF
>TRBJ2-3|TRBD2|few|TRBV5-1
TGCGCCAGCAGCGTTGATAGCGGGTCTTCCTTCACAGATACGCAGTATTTT
CASSVDSGSSFTDTQYF
>TRBJ2-5|-|many|TRBV20-1
TGCAGTGCTAGGCGGGACGGGCGGGGAGAGACCCAGTACTTC
CSARRDGRGETQYF
>TRBJ2-2|-|many|TRBV7-9
TGTGCCAGCAGTCAACAGGGCCTCAACACCGGGGAGCTGTTTTTT
CASSQQGLNTGELFF
>TRBJ2-2|-|few|TRBV6-1
TGTGCCAGCATGGGCTGGGGGCTTCAACTGAACACCGGGGAGCTGTTTTTT
CASMGWGLQLNTGELFF
>TRBJ2-1|TRBD2|few|TRBV5-1
TGCGCCAGCAGCTCGGGGACTAACTCCTACAATGAGCAGTTCTTC
CASSSGTNSYNEQFF
>TRBJ2-5|TRBD2|many|TRBV6-1
TGTGCCAGCAGTCAGCCGCTCCGATTAGCGGGAGGGCCACAAGAGACCCAGTACTTC
CASSQPLRLAGGPQETQYF
>TRBJ1-5|-|-|TRBV20-1
TGCAGTGCCAGGTTAAGCAATCAGCCCCAGCATTTT
CSARLSNQPQHF
>TRBJ2-7|TRBD1|-|TRBV20-1
TGCAGTGCTAGATCTCCGGGACAGGGGATCCACGAGCAGTACTTC
CSARSPGQGIHEQYF
>TRBJ2-5|TRBD2|few|TRBV20-1
TGCAGTGCTCAGGGACTAGCGGGTGTGGAGACCCAGTACTTC
CSAQGLAGVETQYF
>TRBJ2-3|-|few|TRBV3-1
TGTGCCAGCAGCCAAGGGCGCGGAGGTACGCAGTATTTT
CASSQGRGGTQYF
>TRBJ1-2|-|-|TRBV12-3/TRBV12-4
TGTGCCAGCAGTTTGGCACAGATGTATGGCTACACCTTC
CASSLAQMYGYTF
>TRBJ1-6|-|-|TRBV20-1
TGCAGTGCTAGTTCGACCCCTGGGCGAGATTCACCCCTCCACTTT
CSASSTPGRDSPLHF
>TRBJ1-2|TRBD1|many|TRBV29-1
TGCAGCGGACCTTCCGGGACAGGGGGAGGCTACACCTTC
CSGPSGTGGGYTF
>TRBJ1-2|TRBD1|many|TRBV28
TGTGCCAGCAGCTTACCGACAGGGTTTGACTATGGCTACACCTTC
CASSLPTGFDYGYTF
>TRBJ2-7|-|many|TRBV28
TGTGCCAGCAGCGAAGCGGGACATTCCTACGAGCAGTACTTC
CASSEAGHSYEQYF
>TRBJ2-7|-|few|TRBV5-5
TGTGCCAGCAGCTTGTCTCTGGAGCTCTACTTC
CASSLSLELYF
>TRBJ2-5|-|few|TRBV20-1
TGCAGTGCTAGTCTTCGGCTGACAGGCTACCCAGTCGAGACCCAGTACTTC
CSASLRLTGYPVETQYF